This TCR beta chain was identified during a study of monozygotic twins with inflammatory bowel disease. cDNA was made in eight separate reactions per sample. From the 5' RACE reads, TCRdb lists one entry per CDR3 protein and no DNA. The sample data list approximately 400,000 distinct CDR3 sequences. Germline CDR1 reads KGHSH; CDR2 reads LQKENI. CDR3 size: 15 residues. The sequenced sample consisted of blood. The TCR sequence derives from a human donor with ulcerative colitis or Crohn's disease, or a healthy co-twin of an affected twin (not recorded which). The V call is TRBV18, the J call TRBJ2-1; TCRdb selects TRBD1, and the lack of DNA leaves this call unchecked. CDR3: CASSPSTGSYNEQFF.